Reported below is one T cell receptor beta chain. Antigen: not known. The repertoire was sequenced with immunoSEQ multiplex PCR; TCRdb's copy has only in-frame clones and lacks some. The sample includes about 36,000 clones, over 70% of them seen just once. This specimen belongs to a study of STAT5B mutations in CD4+ large granular lymphocyte leukemia. Study-wide findings and caveats: TRBV06-family usage was enriched in top patient clones (8/27) versus controls (2/35).

Looked up from germline, CDR1 is ENHRY and CDR2 is SYGVKD. CDR3 length: 16 residues. The V gene end was trimmed by 1 base and the J gene end by 9 bases; junction bases not matched to a gene: 8. This TCR was recovered from a human donor in good health. V gene TRBV10-3 combines with J gene TRBJ1-6; the match to TRBD1 covers 8 bases. The sequenced material came from CD4+ T cells from blood buffy coats. The CDR3 bases are TGTGCCATCAGTGAGTTCCCGGGACAGGTATCTTCACCCCTCCACTTT. It encodes CAISEFPGQVSSPLHF.